Following are 11 T cell receptor beta chains from one sample sequenced in a study of blood T cell repertoires in COVID-19. This table comes from immunoSEQ multiplex PCR, and its TCRdb copy is limited to in-frame clones, with some not included. In the table there are 90,000 to 130,000 clones, 76% of which are singletons. Sequenced input: peripheral blood. These receptors were collected from a woman of 80 years or more with acute or convalescent COVID-19.

V gene TRBV7-6 combines with J gene TRBJ2-3; TRBD1 agrees at 8 bases. CDR3 length: 16 residues. Losses at the gene ends were 5 bases for V and 2 bases for J; bases not matched to a gene: 9. Germline V gene sequence: CDR1 SGHVS, CDR2 FNYEAQ. The CDR3 protein is CASSRSGTGATDTQYF. The CDR3 DNA reads TGTGCCAGCAGCCGCTCGGGGACAGGTGCCACAGATACGCAGTATTTT.

The chain combines TRBV27 with TRBJ2-7, with D possibly TRBD2 on 6 matching bases. The CDR3 sequence is 15 residues long. V dropped 8 bases and J dropped 2 bases, with 19 bases sitting between them. Germline values: CDR1 MNHEY, CDR2 SMNVEV (reference sequence). DNA for the CDR3: TGTGCCAGCCACCCTACTAGCCGTTACCCCTACGAGCAGTACTTC. Protein product: CASHPTSRYPYEQYF.

V is TRBV2 and J is TRBJ1-6; 7 bases are shared with TRBD1. CDR1 is SNHLY and CDR2 is FYNNEI in the germline V gene. J gave up 3 bases and V 2 bases, and 1 base lay outside the gene matches. The CDR3 totals 15 residues. The CDR3 DNA follows: TGTGCCAGCAGTGAAAGGGGGCTCTATAATTCACCCCTCCACTTT. Its protein is CASSERGLYNSPLHF.

J is TRBJ2-2 and V is TRBV4-3; TRBD1 matches at 7 bases. From germline, CDR1 is LGHNA and CDR2 YSLEER. The CDR3 sequence is 20 residues long. V trimming: 0 bases; J trimming: 1 base; junction bases outside the gene matches: 14. The chain's CDR3 is CASSQDRTSRDRENTGELFF. The CDR3, as DNA: TGCGCCAGCAGCCAAGATAGAACTTCTCGGGACAGAGAGAACACCGGGGAGCTGTTTTTT.

This chain joins TRBV5-4 and TRBJ1-1; D is undetermined. The V end lost 2 bases, the J end lost 0 bases, and 8 bases lay between the germline ends. The CDR3 covers 14 residues. Germline lookup yields CDR1 SGHNT and CDR2 YYREEE (reference sequence). The CDR3 spells CASSLDTLNTEAFF. In nucleotides, the CDR3 is TGTGCCAGCAGCTTAGACACTTTGAACACTGAAGCTTTCTTT.

This chain uses TRBV19 with TRBJ1-2; D possibly corresponds to TRBD1 (6 bases). This CDR3 contains 15 residues. Per the germline V gene, CDR1 is LNHDA and CDR2 is SQIVND (reference sequence). V was cut by 7 bases and J by 2 bases, with 17 bases left in between. CDR3 sequence: CASTNRGTANYGYTF. The CDR3 DNA sequence: TGTGCCAGTACCAATAGGGGGACGGCGAACTATGGCTACACCTTC. The full variable domain, completed using reference TRBV19 and TRBJ1-2, is DGGITQSPKYLFRKEGQNVTLSCEQNLNHDAMYWYRQDPGQGLRLIYYSQIVNDFQKGDIAEGYSVSREKKESFPLTVTSAQKNPTAFYLCASTNRGTANYGYTFGSGTRLTVV.

The J gene is TRBJ2-2, the V gene TRBV7-2; tentatively, D is TRBD2 (6 bases). The CDR3 totals 16 residues. The ends were cut back, 2 bases at V and 9 bases at J, with 19 bases in the middle. Germline V gene lookup returns CDR1 SGHTA and CDR2 FQGNSA. This CDR3 reads CASSLRASEIGRELFF. In nucleotides, the CDR3 is TGTGCCAGCAGCTTACGTGCTAGCGAGATAGGGCGGGAGCTGTTTTTT. The full variable domain, with the rest looked up from reference TRBV7-2 and TRBJ2-2, is GAGVSQSPSNKVTEKGKDVELRCDPISGHTALYWYRQSLGQGLEFLIYFQGNSAPDKSGLPSDRFSAERTGGSVSTLTIQRTQQEDSAVYLCASSLRASEIGRELFFGEGSRLTVL.

This clone was observed a single time. The chain recombines TRBV6-5 with TRBJ2-5, with TRBD1 matching 7 bases. The J segment lost 1 base and the V segment lost 2 bases, leaving 4 bases of the junction unmatched. The CDR3 consists of 15 residues. Germline V gene data show CDR1 as MNHEY and CDR2 as SVGAGI. The CDR3 DNA is TGTGCCAGCAGTTACAAGGGGACAGCCCAAGAGACCCAGTACTTC. It codes for CASSYKGTAQETQYF.

The genes are TRBV7-3 and TRBJ2-5, with unresolved D. Germline assignment: CDR1 SGHTA and CDR2 FQGTGA. There are 15 residues in the CDR3. V lost 2 bases and J lost 1, with 11 bases in between. The CDR3 DNA reads TGTGCCAGCAGCTTAGTTTTTGGAGCCCAAGAGACCCAGTACTTC. Translation: CASSLVFGAQETQYF.

This clone has a handful of counts. The chain combines TRBV10-3 with TRBJ2-7; TRBD1 might be the D (6 bases). V dropped 10 bases and J dropped 3 bases, with 19 bases sitting between them. CDR1 and CDR2 (germline): ENHRY, SYGVKD. The CDR3 totals 14 residues. CDR3 region: CATNRGSEYYEQYF. CDR3 DNA sequence: TGTGCCACGAATAGGGGGTCAGAGTACTACGAGCAGTACTTC.

J is TRBJ2-1 and V is TRBV6-5, with D tentatively TRBD1 (6 bases). Trimming left V 7 bases short and J 1 base short, with 14 bases between. Germline V gives CDR1 MNHEY, CDR2 SVGAGI. The CDR3 is 15 residues long. The CDR3 spells CASNTRDTSYNEQFF. Here the CDR3 DNA reads TGTGCCAGCAACACCCGGGACACATCCTACAATGAGCAGTTCTTC.